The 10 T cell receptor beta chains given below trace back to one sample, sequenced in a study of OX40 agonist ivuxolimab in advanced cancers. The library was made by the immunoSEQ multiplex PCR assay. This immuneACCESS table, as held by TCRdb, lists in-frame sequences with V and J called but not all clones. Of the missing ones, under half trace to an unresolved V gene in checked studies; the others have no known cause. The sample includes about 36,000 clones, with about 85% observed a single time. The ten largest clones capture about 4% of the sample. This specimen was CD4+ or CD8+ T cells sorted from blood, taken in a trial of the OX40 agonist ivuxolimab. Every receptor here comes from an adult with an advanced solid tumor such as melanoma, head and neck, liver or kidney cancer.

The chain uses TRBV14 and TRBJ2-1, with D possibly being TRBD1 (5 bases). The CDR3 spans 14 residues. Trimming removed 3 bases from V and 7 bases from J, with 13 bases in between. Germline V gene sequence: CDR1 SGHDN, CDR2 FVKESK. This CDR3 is CASSHGRARNEQFF. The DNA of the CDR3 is TGTGCCAGCAGCCACGGCAGGGCCCGGAATGAGCAGTTCTTC.

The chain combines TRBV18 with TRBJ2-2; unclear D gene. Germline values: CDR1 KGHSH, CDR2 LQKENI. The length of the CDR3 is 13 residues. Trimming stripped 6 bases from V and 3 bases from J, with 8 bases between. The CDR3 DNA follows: TGTGCCAGCTCTGTTCTAGACACCGGGGAGCTGTTTTTT. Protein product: CASSVLDTGELFF.

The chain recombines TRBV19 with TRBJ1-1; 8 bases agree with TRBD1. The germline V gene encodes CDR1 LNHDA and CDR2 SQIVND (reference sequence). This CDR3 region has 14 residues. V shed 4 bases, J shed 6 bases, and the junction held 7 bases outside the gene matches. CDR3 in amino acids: CASSTDRGTAEAFF. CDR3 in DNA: TGTGCCAGTAGTACAGACAGGGGTACGGCTGAAGCTTTCTTT. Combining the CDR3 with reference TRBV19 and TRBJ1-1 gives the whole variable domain DGGITQSPKYLFRKEGQNVTLSCEQNLNHDAMYWYRQDPGQGLRLIYYSQIVNDFQKGDIAEGYSVSREKKESFPLTVTSAQKNPTAFYLCASSTDRGTAEAFFGQGTRLTVV.

CDR3 region: CASSPDRLGTGELFF. In DNA, the CDR3 is TGTGCCAGCAGCCCCGACAGGTTAGGCACCGGGGAGCTGTTTTTT. The chain has TRBV27 and TRBJ2-2, with a possible D match to TRBD1 (6 bases). V lost 6 bases and J 4 bases, leaving 15 bases between the germline ends. The germline CDR1 and CDR2 sequences are MNHEY and SMNVEV (reference sequence). CDR3 size: 15 residues.

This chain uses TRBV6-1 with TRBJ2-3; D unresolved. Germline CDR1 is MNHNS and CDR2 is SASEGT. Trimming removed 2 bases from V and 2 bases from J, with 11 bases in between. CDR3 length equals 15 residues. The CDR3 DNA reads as TGTGCCAGCAGTGAAAGGGTGGGGTTCACAGATACGCAGTATTTT. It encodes CASSERVGFTDTQYF.

This chain's CDR3 is CASSLVAVETQYF. CDR3 nucleotide sequence: TGCGCCAGCAGCTTGGTTGCGGTAGAGACCCAGTACTTC. The J gene is TRBJ2-5, the V gene TRBV5-1; D is unresolved. CDR3 length: 13 amino acids. Germline-derived CDR1 and CDR2 are SGHRS and YFSETQ. Trimming removed 0 bases from V and 4 bases from J, with 7 bases in between.

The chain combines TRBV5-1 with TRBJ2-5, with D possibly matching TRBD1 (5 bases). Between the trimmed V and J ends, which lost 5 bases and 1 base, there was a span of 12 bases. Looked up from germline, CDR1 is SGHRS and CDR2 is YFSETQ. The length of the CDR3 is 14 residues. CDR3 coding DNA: TGCGCCAGCAGGGACCGACAGCGCCAAGAGACCCAGTACTTC. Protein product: CASRDRQRQETQYF.

The CDR3 protein is CASSQGDRGLKQPQHF. The DNA for the CDR3 is TGCGCCAGCAGCCAAGGGGACAGGGGACTGAAGCAGCCCCAGCATTTT. This chain links TRBV4-1 with TRBJ1-5; TRBD1 aligns across 10 bases. Germline V gene lookup returns CDR1 MGHRA and CDR2 YSYEKL. With V trimmed by 1 base and J by 7 bases, 7 bases remained unmatched. The CDR3 covers 16 residues.

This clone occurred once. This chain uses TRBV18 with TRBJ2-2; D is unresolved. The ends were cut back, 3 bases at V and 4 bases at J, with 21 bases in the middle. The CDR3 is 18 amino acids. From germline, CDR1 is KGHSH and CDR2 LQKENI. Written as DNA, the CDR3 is TGTGCCAGCTCACCTGATCGGAGTAGGGCGATCTTCACCGGGGAGCTGTTTTTT. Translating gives CASSPDRSRAIFTGELFF. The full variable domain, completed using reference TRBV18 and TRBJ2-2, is NAGVMQNPRHLVRRRGQEARLRCSPMKGHSHVYWYRQLPEEGLKFMVYLQKENIIDESGMPKERFSAEFPKEGPSILRIQQVVRGDSAAYFCASSPDRSRAIFTGELFFGEGSRLTVL.

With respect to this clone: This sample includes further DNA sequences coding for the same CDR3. For the CDR3, the DNA is TGCGCCAGCAGCCTACGCGGGTCCACAGATACGCAGTATTTT. Protein product: CASSLRGSTDTQYF. The genes are TRBV5-1 and TRBJ2-3; possibly TRBD2 for D (5 bases). The CDR3 runs 14 residues. Trimming took 4 bases from V and 2 from J, leaving 11 bases between them. Germline CDR1 SGHRS, CDR2 YFSETQ.